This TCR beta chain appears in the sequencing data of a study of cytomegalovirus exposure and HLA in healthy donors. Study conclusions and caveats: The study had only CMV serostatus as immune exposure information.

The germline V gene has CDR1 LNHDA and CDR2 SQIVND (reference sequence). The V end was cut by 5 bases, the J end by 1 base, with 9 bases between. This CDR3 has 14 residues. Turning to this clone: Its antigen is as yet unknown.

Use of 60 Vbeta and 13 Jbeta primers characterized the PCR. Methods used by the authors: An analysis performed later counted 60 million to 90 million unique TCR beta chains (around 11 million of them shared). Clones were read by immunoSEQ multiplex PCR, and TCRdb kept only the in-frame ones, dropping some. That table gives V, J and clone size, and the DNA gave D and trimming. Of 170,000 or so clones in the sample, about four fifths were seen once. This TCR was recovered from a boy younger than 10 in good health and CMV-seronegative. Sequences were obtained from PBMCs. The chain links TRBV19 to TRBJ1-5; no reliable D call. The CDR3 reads CASSVGVSNQPQHF. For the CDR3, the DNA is TGTGCCAGTAGTGTGGGAGTAAGCAATCAGCCCCAGCATTTT. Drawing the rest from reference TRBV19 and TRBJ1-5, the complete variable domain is DGGITQSPKYLFRKEGQNVTLSCEQNLNHDAMYWYRQDPGQGLRLIYYSQIVNDFQKGDIAEGYSVSREKKESFPLTVTSAQKNPTAFYLCASSVGVSNQPQHFGDGTRLSIL.